Listed here are 10 T cell receptor beta chains from one sample, sequenced in a study of graft-versus-host responses after intestinal transplantation. No antigen is known for these receptors. The repertoire was sequenced with immunoSEQ multiplex PCR; TCRdb's copy has only in-frame clones and lacks some. The sample lists 40,000 or so clones, 93% seen once, with around a fifth in the top ten. Sequencing used unstimulated CD8+ T cells sorted from spleen or lymph node cells, obtained before transplant. The receptors here all came from a human donor who was the organ donor for an intestinal transplant.

V usage is TRBV4-3 and J usage is TRBJ2-3; D perhaps matches TRBD2 (6 bases). V lost 0 bases, J lost 6 bases, and 16 bases lay in between. This CDR3 is 16 amino acids long. Germline assignment: CDR1 LGHNA and CDR2 YSLEER. In DNA, the CDR3 is TGCGCCAGCAGCCAAGATAGGCAGGGAGGCTCGGATACGCAGTATTTT. It encodes CASSQDRQGGSDTQYF.

This chain links TRBV28 with TRBJ2-1; D remains ambiguous. The CDR3 has 14 residues. V gave up 8 bases and J gave up 4 bases, with 15 bases separating them. The germline V gene encodes CDR1 MDHEN and CDR2 SYDVKM. CDR3 residues: CASGVPKLYNEQFF. DNA for the CDR3: TGTGCCAGCGGAGTTCCGAAGTTATACAATGAGCAGTTCTTC.

The CDR3 reads CASSFKAPSSYNEQFF. The CDR3 bases are TGTGCCAGCAGTTTTAAAGCGCCGAGCTCCTACAATGAGCAGTTCTTC. V is TRBV27 and J is TRBJ2-1; the D is unclear. The CDR3 totals 16 residues. V was shortened by 3 bases and J by 0 bases, with 12 bases between the two germline ends. Germline CDR1 reads MNHEY; CDR2 reads SMNVEV (reference sequence).

This sequence joins TRBV28 and TRBJ2-7; 8 nucleotides align to TRBD1. Germline V gives CDR1 MDHEN, CDR2 SYDVKM. The CDR3 runs to 19 residues. Trimming cost V 2 bases and J 3 bases; bases outside gene matches: 18. DNA of the CDR3: TGTGCCAGCAGTTTACCCGGGACAGGCGACGGTAGCGGTGACTACGAGCAGTACTTC. Translation gives CASSLPGTGDGSGDYEQYF.

The chain employs TRBV6-1 and TRBJ1-2; TRBD1 aligns across 8 bases. Unmatched junction bases numbered 11, after V lost 8 bases and J lost 9 bases. Germline V CDR1 and CDR2: MNHNS, SASEGT. The CDR3 extends over 13 amino acids. CDR3 sequence (DNA): TGTGCCAGCCTAGTAGGACAGGGAGATCGCTACACCTTC. It translates to CASLVGQGDRYTF.

The CDR3 sequence is CASEPRGSYGYTF. The CDR3 DNA follows: TGTGCCAGCGAACCAAGGGGGTCCTATGGCTACACCTTC. The gene calls are TRBV13 and TRBJ1-2; D perhaps matches TRBD1 (6 bases). Germline lookup yields CDR1 PRHDT and CDR2 FYEKMQ (reference sequence). The CDR3 has 13 amino acids. V was trimmed by 8 bases and J by 4 bases, leaving 14 bases between them.

This chain joins TRBV28 and TRBJ2-6; 8 nucleotides line up with TRBD2. The trim removed 3 bases at V and 4 bases at J, leaving 5 bases unmatched. This CDR3 has 16 residues. Germline-derived CDR1 and CDR2 are MDHEN and SYDVKM. CDR3: CASSFGIAGGANVLTF. In DNA form, the CDR3 reads TGTGCCAGCAGTTTTGGAATAGCGGGAGGGGCCAACGTCCTGACTTTC.

The rearrangement joins TRBV5-5 to TRBJ2-1; maybe TRBD1 (6 bases). V gave up 3 bases and J gave up 3 bases, with 19 bases separating them. The CDR3 is 17 residues long. The germline V gene encodes CDR1 SGHKS and CDR2 YYEKEE (reference sequence). The CDR3 coding sequence is TGTGCCAGCAGCTCTGACGCTTTGACAGGACGCTACAATGAGCAGTTCTTC. It is translated as CASSSDALTGRYNEQFF.

The rearrangement links TRBV9 to TRBJ2-5, with 8 bases matching TRBD1. This CDR3 is 16 amino acids long. Germline lookup yields CDR1 SGDLS and CDR2 YYNGEE. The J segment lost 2 bases and the V segment lost 3 bases, leaving 9 bases of the junction unmatched. The DNA for the CDR3 is TGTGCCAGCAGCGGCCCCGGACAGGGCCTTCAAGAGACCCAGTACTTC. Protein sequence: CASSGPGQGLQETQYF.

V is TRBV27 and J is TRBJ2-7, with D possibly TRBD2 on 6 matching bases. The V and J ends lost 8 bases and 3 bases respectively, with 14 bases between them. Germline loops: CDR1 MNHEY, CDR2 SMNVEV (reference sequence). The length of the CDR3 is 13 residues. The CDR3 region is CASGRGRVYEQYF. In nucleotides, the CDR3 is TGTGCCAGCGGGCGGGGCAGGGTCTACGAGCAGTACTTC.